The T cell receptor beta chain described here comes from a study of OX40 agonist ivuxolimab in advanced cancers. This CDR3 comprises 13 residues. CDR1 and CDR2 (germline): MGHDK, SYGVNS. With 2 bases removed from V and 4 bases from J, the gap between germline ends came to 8 bases. Blood got drawn at baseline, again on cycle 4 day 1, and then on cycle 7 day 1. Regarding the study as a whole: Determination of antigen specificity was not performed for the expanded peripheral T cells. On average, CD8+ T cells showed a greater number of expanded clones than CD4+.

In the case of this clone: Its antigen is unknown.

Assay: immunoSEQ multiplex PCR; the TCRdb copy retains only in-frame clones and omits some. The sample has tens of thousands of clones, 80% to 90% seen once; the top ten hold 6.5% to 8.5%. Sequences were derived from CD4+ or CD8+ T cells sorted from blood, sampled in a trial of the OX40 agonist ivuxolimab. The sequence was obtained from an adult with an advanced solid tumor such as melanoma, head and neck, liver or kidney cancer. V and J are TRBV25-1 and TRBJ1-2; D is uncertain. In DNA, the CDR3 is TGTGCCAGCAGTGAAAGGGCAGCCTATGGCTACACCTTC. Protein product: CASSERAAYGYTF.